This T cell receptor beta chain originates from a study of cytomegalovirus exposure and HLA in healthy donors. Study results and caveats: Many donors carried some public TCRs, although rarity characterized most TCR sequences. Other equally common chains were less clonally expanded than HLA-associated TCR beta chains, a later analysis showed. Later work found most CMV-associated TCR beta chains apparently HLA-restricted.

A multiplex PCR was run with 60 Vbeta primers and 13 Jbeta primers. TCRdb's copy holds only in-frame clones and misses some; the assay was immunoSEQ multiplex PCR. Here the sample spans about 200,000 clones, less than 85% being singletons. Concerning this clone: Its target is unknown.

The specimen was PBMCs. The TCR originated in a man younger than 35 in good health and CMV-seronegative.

CDR3 protein: CASRRLAASTDTQYF. The CDR3 DNA is TGCGCCAGCAGACGACTAGCGGCTAGCACAGATACGCAGTATTTT. The gene calls are TRBV10-2 and TRBJ2-3; 9 positions match TRBD2. J gave up 0 bases and V 6 bases, and 4 bases lay outside the gene matches. CDR3 length: 15 amino acids. The V gene's germline CDR1 is WSHSY and CDR2 SAAADI.